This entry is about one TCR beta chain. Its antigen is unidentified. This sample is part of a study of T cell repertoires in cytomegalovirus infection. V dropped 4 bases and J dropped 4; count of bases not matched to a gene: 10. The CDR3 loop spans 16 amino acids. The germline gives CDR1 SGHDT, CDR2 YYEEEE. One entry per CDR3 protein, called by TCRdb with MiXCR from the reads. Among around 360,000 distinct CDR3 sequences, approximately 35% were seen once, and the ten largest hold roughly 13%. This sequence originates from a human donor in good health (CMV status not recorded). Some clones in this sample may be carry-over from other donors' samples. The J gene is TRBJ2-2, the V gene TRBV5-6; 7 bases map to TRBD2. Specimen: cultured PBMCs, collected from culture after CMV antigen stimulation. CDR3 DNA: TGTGCCAGCAGCCAATCCCTGGCGGGGGTCACCGGGGAGCTGTTTTTT. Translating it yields CASSQSLAGVTGELFF.